The 24 T cell receptor beta chains reported below all come from one sample, sequenced in a study of OX40 agonist ivuxolimab in advanced cancers. Some clones are missing from TCRdb's copy, which holds only in-frame ones; the method was immunoSEQ multiplex PCR. This table holds about 36,000 clones, 81% found once. The sequencing used CD4+ or CD8+ T cells sorted from blood, collected in a trial of the OX40 agonist ivuxolimab. The receptors come from an adult with an advanced solid tumor such as melanoma, head and neck, liver or kidney cancer.

This clone was observed once. The rearrangement links TRBV28 to TRBJ2-7, with 10 nucleotides matching TRBD1. V lost 5 bases, J lost 2 bases, and 9 bases stayed unmatched. The germline gives CDR1 MDHEN, CDR2 SYDVKM. The CDR3 is 16 amino acids. The CDR3 spells CASSPSAGTGAYEQYF. CDR3 bases: TGTGCCAGCAGTCCCTCTGCGGGGACAGGGGCCTACGAGCAGTACTTC.

The rearrangement uses TRBV18 and TRBJ1-5, with D possibly being TRBD1 (5 bases). Deletions cut 8 bases from V and 0 bases from J, with 14 bases between. Germline V gives CDR1 KGHSH, CDR2 LQKENI. CDR3 length: 15 residues. The CDR3 DNA reads as TGTGCCAGCGTCTCGGAGGGGAATAGCAATCAGCCCCAGCATTTT. Translation gives CASVSEGNSNQPQHF.

The gene calls are TRBV4-1 and TRBJ2-7, with 7 bases aligning to TRBD1. The CDR3 is 14 residues long. Trimming at V came to 3 bases and at J to 4 bases, leaving 6 bases not matched to a gene. The germline CDR1 and CDR2 sequences are MGHRA and YSYEKL. CDR3 region: CASSHGQEGYEQYF. The CDR3, as DNA: TGCGCCAGCAGCCACGGACAGGAAGGATACGAGCAGTACTTC.

This sequence joins TRBV30 and TRBJ1-2; 7 positions agree with TRBD1. Germline V gene lookup returns CDR1 GTSNPN and CDR2 SVGIG (reference sequence). Trimming took 8 bases from V and 7 from J; bases not matched to a gene: 13. The CDR3 runs to 13 residues. The DNA for the CDR3 is TGTGCCCGGCAGACAGGGATAAGAGCTGGCTACACCTTC. As protein: CARQTGIRAGYTF.

The V and J genes are TRBV4-3 and TRBJ1-1; no firm D call. V was pared by 0 bases and J by 7 bases, with 9 bases between. Germline assignment: CDR1 LGHNA and CDR2 YSLEER. This CDR3 is built from 13 residues. The CDR3 sequence: CASSQEGWGEAFF. The CDR3, as DNA: TGCGCCAGCAGCCAAGAGGGGTGGGGTGAAGCTTTCTTT.

The V and J genes are TRBV15 and TRBJ1-6; 9 positions match TRBD1. The junction had 15 bases not matched to a gene; V was cut back by 8 bases and J by 7 bases. Germline lookup yields CDR1 LNHNV and CDR2 YYDKDF (reference sequence). The CDR3 contains 17 residues. In DNA form, the CDR3 reads TGTGCCACCCCATGGGGGGACAGGGTATTTCCGAATTCACCCCTCCACTTT. It codes for CATPWGDRVFPNSPLHF.

The chain carries TRBV7-8 and TRBJ2-5; TRBD2 matches at 7 bases. The J call is uncertain, as TRBJ2-7 better fits the DNA end. CDR3 length equals 16 residues. In germline, CDR1 is SGHVS, CDR2 FQNEAQ. The CDR3 is CASSLGYAGRAYEQYF. The CDR3 coding sequence is TGTGCCAGCAGCTTAGGTTATGCGGGGAGGGCTTACGAGCAGTACTTC.

V and J are TRBV9 and TRBJ2-1, with 9 bases fitting TRBD2. The CDR3 runs to 16 residues. J gave up 6 bases and V 3 bases, and 10 bases lay outside the gene matches. Per the germline V gene, CDR1 is SGDLS and CDR2 is YYNGEE. For the CDR3, the DNA is TGTGCCAGCAGCGCTCTTAGCGGGAGCTTAAGCAATGAGCAGTTCTTC. It specifies CASSALSGSLSNEQFF. The entire variable domain, with the rest obtained from reference TRBV9 and TRBJ2-1, is as follows: DSGVTQTPKHLITATGQRVTLRCSPRSGDLSVYWYQQSLDQGLQFLIQYYNGEERAKGNILERFSAQQFPDLHSELNLSSLELGDSALYFCASSALSGSLSNEQFFGPGTRLTVL.

This clone was seen just once. The chain recombines TRBV5-1 with TRBJ2-3; 10 bases fit TRBD1. CDR3 size: 16 residues. Trimming removed 4 bases from V and 0 bases from J; junction bases left unmatched: 5. Germline V gives CDR1 SGHRS, CDR2 YFSETQ. CDR3 bases: TGCGCCAGCAGCCTAGGGACAGGGGCTAGCACAGATACGCAGTATTTT. Its protein product is CASSLGTGASTDTQYF.

The chain employs TRBV5-8 and TRBJ2-3; TRBD2 might be the D (6 bases). Germline loops: CDR1 SGHTS, CDR2 YDEGEE. The CDR3 runs to 16 residues. Trimming pared 4 bases from V and 6 bases from J, leaving 21 bases between. CDR3 loop: CASSIGGTGTGDTQYF. In DNA, the CDR3 is TGTGCCAGCAGCATCGGAGGGACGGGAACGGGTGATACGCAGTATTTT.

This sequence joins TRBV7-2 and TRBJ2-1; 10 bases align to TRBD1. V trimming: 3 bases; J trimming: 6 bases; junction bases outside the gene matches: 2. This CDR3 has 14 amino acids. Germline CDR1 is SGHTA and CDR2 is FQGNSA. DNA of the CDR3: TGTGCCAGCAGCTTCGGGACAGGGGTCAATGAGCAGTTCTTC. Protein sequence: CASSFGTGVNEQFF. Complete variable domain (other parts from reference TRBV7-2 and TRBJ2-1): GAGVSQSPSNKVTEKGKDVELRCDPISGHTALYWYRQSLGQGLEFLIYFQGNSAPDKSGLPSDRFSAERTGGSVSTLTIQRTQQEDSAVYLCASSFGTGVNEQFFGPGTRLTVL.

This chain connects TRBV7-3 to TRBJ2-6; D may match TRBD1 or TRBD2 (5 bases each). Trimming cost V 3 bases and J 0 bases, with 6 bases left between them. The CDR3 has 15 residues. Germline assignment: CDR1 SGHTA and CDR2 FQGTGA. The CDR3 DNA is TGTGCCAGCAGCTTTGGGGGCTCTGGGGCCAACGTCCTGACTTTC. This sequence encodes CASSFGGSGANVLTF.

The chain joins TRBV11-3 to TRBJ1-1; D remains unclear. V was shortened by 1 base and J by 1 base, with 4 bases between the two germline ends. Germline-derived CDR1 and CDR2 are SGHNT and YENEEA. The CDR3 loop spans 13 amino acids. The CDR3 DNA is TGTGCCAGCAGCTTAGGCAGGAACACTGAAGCTTTCTTT. Translated: CASSLGRNTEAFF.

This sequence joins TRBV6-6 and TRBJ1-2, with 7 positions matching TRBD1. Germline CDR1 is MNHNY and CDR2 is SVGAGI (reference sequence). This CDR3 has 12 amino acids. V dropped 7 bases and J dropped 4; count of bases not matched to a gene: 3. The CDR3 loop reads CASTRDSYGYTF. The DNA of the CDR3 is TGTGCCAGCACCAGGGACAGCTATGGCTACACCTTC.

The table lists this clone with a count of one. The gene calls are TRBV9 and TRBJ2-1; 7 bases align to TRBD2. The V segment lost 0 bases and the J segment 10 bases; nucleotides outside the gene matches: 10. Germline V lookup: CDR1 SGDLS, CDR2 YYNGEE. The CDR3 contains 15 residues. For the CDR3, the DNA is TGTGCCAGCAGCGTAGGAAGGGTGAGGGAGGGGGAGCAGTTCTTC. Translation: CASSVGRVREGEQFF.

The CDR3: CASSSSARRTHQPQHF. CDR3 sequence (DNA): TGTGCCAGTAGTTCTTCGGCCCGAAGAACCCATCAGCCCCAGCATTTT. This sequence joins TRBV19 and TRBJ1-5; no clear D gene. The V end was cut by 5 bases, the J end by 5 bases, with 19 bases between. CDR1 LNHDA and CDR2 SQIVND come from the germline V gene (reference sequence). The CDR3 covers 16 residues.

Only one count was recorded for this clone. The gene calls are TRBV6-6 and TRBJ2-7; unclear D gene. Per germline, CDR1 MNHNY and CDR2 SVGAGI (reference sequence). The ends were cut back, 5 bases at V and 5 bases at J, with 7 bases in the middle. The CDR3 loop spans 11 amino acids. Here the CDR3 DNA reads TGTGCCAGCAGTACCCGGAACGAGCAGTACTTC. The encoded protein is CASSTRNEQYF.

The chain couples TRBV4-2 to TRBJ2-5; 12 positions match TRBD2. J gave up 2 bases and V 7 bases, and 5 bases lay outside the gene matches. Germline CDR1 reads LGHNA; CDR2 reads YNFKEQ. This CDR3 has 15 residues. Here the CDR3 DNA reads TGTGCCAGCAAGAGGACTAGCGGGGAACAAGAGACCCAGTACTTC. Translation gives CASKRTSGEQETQYF.

The V gene is TRBV6-5, the J gene TRBJ2-2; no reliable D call. With 5 bases removed from V and 4 bases from J, the gap between germline ends came to 11 bases. The CDR3 contains 14 residues. Germline V lookup: CDR1 MNHEY, CDR2 SVGAGI. CDR3 loop: CASSPLRVTGELFF. Written as DNA, the CDR3 is TGTGCCAGCAGTCCCTTGCGTGTCACCGGGGAGCTGTTTTTT.

This chain connects TRBV6-5 to TRBJ1-5; D unclear. Trimming pared 6 bases from V and 6 bases from J, leaving 12 bases between. Germline loops: CDR1 MNHEY, CDR2 SVGAGI. The CDR3 runs 13 residues. CDR3 amino acids: CASRAGGPQPQHF. The CDR3 DNA reads as TGTGCCAGCAGGGCGGGAGGCCCTCAGCCCCAGCATTTT.

This sequence joins TRBV6-5 and TRBJ1-6; 7 nucleotides match TRBD1. J lost 8 bases, V lost 5 bases, and 6 bases had no gene match. Looked up from germline, CDR1 is MNHEY and CDR2 is SVGAGI. This CDR3 comprises 14 residues. CDR3 sequence (DNA): TGTGCCAGCAGTGACAGGGCCCCGGATTCACCCCTCCACTTT. Translation gives CASSDRAPDSPLHF.

This chain links TRBV6-1 with TRBJ1-2; 7 nucleotides align to TRBD1. The length of the CDR3 is 12 residues. With 7 bases clipped from V and 2 bases from J, the junction kept 1 base outside the gene matches. Germline V CDR1 and CDR2: MNHNS, SASEGT. Here the CDR3 reads CASMTGNYGYTF. CDR3 DNA: TGTGCCAGCATGACAGGGAACTATGGCTACACCTTC.

CDR3 sequence (DNA): TGTGCCAGCAGAGCAACTAGCGGGGGGGCTAATGGTAAGCAGTTCTTC. It translates to CASRATSGGANGKQFF. The chain uses TRBV2 and TRBJ2-1; 13 bases are a match to TRBD2. Germline CDR1 and CDR2: SNHLY and FYNNEI. V lost 6 bases to trimming and J lost 11 bases; unmatched junction nucleotides: 13. There are 16 residues in the CDR3. Based on the CDR3 plus reference TRBV2 and TRBJ2-1, the full variable domain is EPEVTQTPSHQVTQMGQEVILRCVPISNHLYFYWYRQILGQKVEFLVSFYNNEISEKSEIFDDQFSVERPDGSNFTLKIRSTKLEDSAMYFCASRATSGGANGKQFFGPGTRLTVL.

The chain carries TRBV20-1 and TRBJ2-7; D ambiguous. From germline, CDR1 is DFQATT and CDR2 SNEGSKA (reference sequence). Trimming left V 6 bases short and J 4 bases short, with 10 bases between. The CDR3 contains 11 residues. The CDR3 bases are TGCAGTGCCGCCCCCGCTTACGAGCAGTACTTC. Translating it yields CSAAPAYEQYF.